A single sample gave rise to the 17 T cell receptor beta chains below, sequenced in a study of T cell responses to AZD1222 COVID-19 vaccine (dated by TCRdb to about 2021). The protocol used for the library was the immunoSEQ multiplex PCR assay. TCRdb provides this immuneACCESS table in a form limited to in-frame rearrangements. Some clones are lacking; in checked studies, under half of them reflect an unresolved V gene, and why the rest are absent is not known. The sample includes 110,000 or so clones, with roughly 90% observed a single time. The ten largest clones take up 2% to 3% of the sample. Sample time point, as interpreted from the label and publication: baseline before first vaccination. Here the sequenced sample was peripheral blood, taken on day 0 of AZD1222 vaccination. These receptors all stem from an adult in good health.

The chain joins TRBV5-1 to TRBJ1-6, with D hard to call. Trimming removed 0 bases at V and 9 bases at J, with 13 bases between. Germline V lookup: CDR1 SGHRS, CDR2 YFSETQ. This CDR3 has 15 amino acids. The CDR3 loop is CASSLDTLEGSPLHF. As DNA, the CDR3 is TGCGCCAGCAGCTTGGATACGCTCGAGGGTTCACCCCTCCACTTT. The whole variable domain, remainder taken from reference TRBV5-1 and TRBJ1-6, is KAGVTQTPRYLIKTRGQQVTLSCSPISGHRSVSWYQQTPGQGLQFLFEYFSETQRNKGNFPGRFSGRQFSNSRSEMNVSTLELGDSALYLCASSLDTLEGSPLHFGNGTRLTVT.

CDR3 DNA sequence: TGTGCCAGCAGTTACAGGGGGTACGAGCAGTACTTC. It codes for CASSYRGYEQYF. V gene TRBV6-5 combines with J gene TRBJ2-7, with a tentative D call TRBD1 (6 bases). The CDR3 is 12 amino acids. The germline V gene encodes CDR1 MNHEY and CDR2 SVGAGI. Trimming cost V 2 bases and J 4 bases, with 6 bases left between them.

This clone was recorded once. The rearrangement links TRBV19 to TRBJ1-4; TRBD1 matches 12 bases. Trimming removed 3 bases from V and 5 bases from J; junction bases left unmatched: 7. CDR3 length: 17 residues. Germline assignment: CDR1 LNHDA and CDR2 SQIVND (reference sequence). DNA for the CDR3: TGTGCCAGTAGTATTGTTGGGACAGGGGGCGGAAATGAAAAACTGTTTTTT. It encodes CASSIVGTGGGNEKLFF.

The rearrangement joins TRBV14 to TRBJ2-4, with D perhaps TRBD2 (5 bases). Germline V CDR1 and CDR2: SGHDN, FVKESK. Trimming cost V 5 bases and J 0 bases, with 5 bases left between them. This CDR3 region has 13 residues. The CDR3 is CASSGRAKNIQYF. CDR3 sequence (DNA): TGTGCCAGCAGCGGGAGAGCCAAAAACATTCAGTACTTC.

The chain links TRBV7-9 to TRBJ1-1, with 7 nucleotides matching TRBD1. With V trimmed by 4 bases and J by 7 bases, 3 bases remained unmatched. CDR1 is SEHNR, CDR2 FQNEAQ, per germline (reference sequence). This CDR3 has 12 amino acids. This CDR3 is CASSSDRVEAFF. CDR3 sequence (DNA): TGTGCCAGCAGCTCCGACAGGGTTGAAGCTTTCTTT.

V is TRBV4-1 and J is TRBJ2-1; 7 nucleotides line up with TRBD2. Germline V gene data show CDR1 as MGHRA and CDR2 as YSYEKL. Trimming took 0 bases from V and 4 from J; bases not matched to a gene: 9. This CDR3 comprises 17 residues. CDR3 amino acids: CASSQEGRSGIYNEQFF. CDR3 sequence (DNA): TGCGCCAGCAGCCAAGAGGGTAGAAGCGGGATATACAATGAGCAGTTCTTC.

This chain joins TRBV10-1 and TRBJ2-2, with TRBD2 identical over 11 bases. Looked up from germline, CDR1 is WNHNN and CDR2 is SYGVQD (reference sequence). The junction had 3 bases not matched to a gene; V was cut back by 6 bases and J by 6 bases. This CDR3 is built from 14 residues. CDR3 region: CASSLAGGPGELFF. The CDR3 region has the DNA TGCGCCAGCAGCCTAGCGGGGGGCCCCGGGGAGCTGTTTTTT.

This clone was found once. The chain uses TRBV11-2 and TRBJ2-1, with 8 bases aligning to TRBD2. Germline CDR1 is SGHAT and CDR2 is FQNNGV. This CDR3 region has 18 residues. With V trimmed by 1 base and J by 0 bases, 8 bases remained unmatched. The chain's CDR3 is CASSLVSGGKFSYNEQFF. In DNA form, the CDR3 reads TGTGCCAGCAGCTTAGTAAGCGGGGGCAAGTTCTCCTACAATGAGCAGTTCTTC.

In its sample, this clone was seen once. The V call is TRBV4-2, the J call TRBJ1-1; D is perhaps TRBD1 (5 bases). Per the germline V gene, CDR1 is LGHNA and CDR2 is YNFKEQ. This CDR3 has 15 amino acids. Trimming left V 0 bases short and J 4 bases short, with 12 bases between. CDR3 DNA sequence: TGTGCCAGCAGCCAAGATGCACCCGGGGGCACTGAAGCTTTCTTT. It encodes CASSQDAPGGTEAFF.

CDR3 DNA sequence: TGTGCCAGCAGCCAGGCTATTGGCTACGAGCAGTACTTC. Encoded protein: CASSQAIGYEQYF. V usage is TRBV3-1 (or the pseudogene TRBV3-2) and J usage is TRBJ2-7, with no clear D. The CDR3 is 13 residues long. Per germline, CDR1 LGHDT and CDR2 YNNKEL (reference sequence). V was trimmed by 3 bases and J by 3 bases, leaving 9 bases between them.

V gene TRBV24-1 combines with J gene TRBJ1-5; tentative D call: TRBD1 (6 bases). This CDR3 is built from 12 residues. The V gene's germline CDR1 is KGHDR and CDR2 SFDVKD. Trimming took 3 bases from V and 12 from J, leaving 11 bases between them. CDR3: CATSDPKGDQHF. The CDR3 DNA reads TGTGCCACCAGTGATCCGAAGGGGGACCAGCATTTT.

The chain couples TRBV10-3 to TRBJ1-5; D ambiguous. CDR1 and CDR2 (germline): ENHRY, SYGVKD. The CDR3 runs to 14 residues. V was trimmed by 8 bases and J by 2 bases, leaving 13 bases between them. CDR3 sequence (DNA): TGTGCCATCCCGGGCGGGAGGGGCAATCAGCCCCAGCATTTT. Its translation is CAIPGGRGNQPQHF.

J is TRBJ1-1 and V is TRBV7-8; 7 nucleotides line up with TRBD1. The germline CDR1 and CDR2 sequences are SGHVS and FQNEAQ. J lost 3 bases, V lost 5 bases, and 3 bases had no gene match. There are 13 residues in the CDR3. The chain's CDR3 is CASSLTGDTEAFF. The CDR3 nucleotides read TGTGCCAGCAGCCTAACAGGGGACACTGAAGCTTTCTTT.

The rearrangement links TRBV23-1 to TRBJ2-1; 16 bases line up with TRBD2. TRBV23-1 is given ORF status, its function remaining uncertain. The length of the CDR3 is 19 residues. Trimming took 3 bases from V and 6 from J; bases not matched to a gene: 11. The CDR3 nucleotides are TGCGCCAGCAGTCACACCGGGACTAGCGGGAGGGGCGGCCCCAATGAGCAGTTCTTC. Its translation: CASSHTGTSGRGGPNEQFF.

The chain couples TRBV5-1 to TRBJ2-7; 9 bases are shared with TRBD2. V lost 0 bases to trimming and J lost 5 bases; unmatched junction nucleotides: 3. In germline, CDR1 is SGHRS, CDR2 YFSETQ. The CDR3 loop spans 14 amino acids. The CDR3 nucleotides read TGCGCCAGCAGCTTGGTTAGCGGGGGCAACGAGCAGTACTTC. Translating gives CASSLVSGGNEQYF.

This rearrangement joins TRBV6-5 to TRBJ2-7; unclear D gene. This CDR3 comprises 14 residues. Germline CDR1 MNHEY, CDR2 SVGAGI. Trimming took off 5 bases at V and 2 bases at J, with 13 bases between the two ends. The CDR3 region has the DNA TGTGCCAGCAGTCCCCTACTTGAAACCTACGAGCAGTACTTC. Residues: CASSPLLETYEQYF.

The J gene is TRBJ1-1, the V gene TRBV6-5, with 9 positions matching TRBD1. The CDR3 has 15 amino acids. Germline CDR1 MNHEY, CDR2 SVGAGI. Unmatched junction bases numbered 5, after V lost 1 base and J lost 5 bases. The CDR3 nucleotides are TGTGCCAGCAGTTACTTCGGGACAGGGTGGACTGAAGCTTTCTTT. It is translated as CASSYFGTGWTEAFF.